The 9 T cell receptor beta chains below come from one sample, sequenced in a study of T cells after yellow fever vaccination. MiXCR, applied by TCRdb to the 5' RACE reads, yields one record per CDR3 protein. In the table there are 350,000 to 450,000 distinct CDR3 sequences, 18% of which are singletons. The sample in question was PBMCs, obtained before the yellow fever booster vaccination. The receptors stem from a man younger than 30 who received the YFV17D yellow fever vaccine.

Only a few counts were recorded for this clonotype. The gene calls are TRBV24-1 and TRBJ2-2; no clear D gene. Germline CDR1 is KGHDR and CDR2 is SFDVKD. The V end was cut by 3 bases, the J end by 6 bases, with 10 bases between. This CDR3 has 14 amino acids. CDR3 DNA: TGTGCCACCAGTGATGTCTCATTCCCCGGGGAGCTGTTTTTT. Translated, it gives CATSDVSFPGELFF.

The CDR3 spells CASTLQRGAKDTQYF. The DNA of the CDR3 is TGTGCCAGCACCCTCCAACGGGGGGCTAAAGATACGCAGTATTTT. This chain joins TRBV5-6 and TRBJ2-3, with D perhaps matching TRBD2 (7 bases). The CDR3 is 15 amino acids. From germline, CDR1 is SGHDT and CDR2 YYEEEE. V was clipped by 6 bases and J by 5 bases, with 19 bases between them.

In nucleotides, the CDR3 is TGCAGTGCTAGATCGCGCAATTTCGGCGAGCAGTACTTC. Its translation is CSARSRNFGEQYF. The rearrangement links TRBV20-1 to TRBJ2-7; unclear D gene. This CDR3 has 13 amino acids. Between the trimmed V and J ends, which lost 2 bases and 6 bases, there was a span of 14 bases. Germline V gives CDR1 DFQATT, CDR2 SNEGSKA (reference sequence).

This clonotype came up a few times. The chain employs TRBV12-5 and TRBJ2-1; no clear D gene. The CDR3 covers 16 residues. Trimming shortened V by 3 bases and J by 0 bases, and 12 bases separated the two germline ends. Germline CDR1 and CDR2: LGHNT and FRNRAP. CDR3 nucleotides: TGTGCTAGTGGTTTCTCAACGGAGAGCTCCTACAATGAGCAGTTCTTC. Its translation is CASGFSTESSYNEQFF.

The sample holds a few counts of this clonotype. DNA of the CDR3: TGCAGCGCTGGGACTAGCGGGGGAGGCACCCAGTACTTC. It encodes CSAGTSGGGTQYF. The genes are TRBV29-1 and TRBJ2-5; 14 nucleotides align to TRBD2. Unmatched junction bases numbered 6, after V lost 7 bases and J lost 8 bases. Germline CDR1 SQVTM, CDR2 ANQGSEA. The CDR3 has 13 residues.

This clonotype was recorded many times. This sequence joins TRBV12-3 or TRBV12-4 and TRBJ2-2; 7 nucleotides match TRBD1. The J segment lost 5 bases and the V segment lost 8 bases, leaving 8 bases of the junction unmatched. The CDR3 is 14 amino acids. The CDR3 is CASRQTGQTGELFF. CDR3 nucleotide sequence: TGTGCCAGCCGCCAGACAGGGCAAACCGGGGAGCTGTTTTTT.

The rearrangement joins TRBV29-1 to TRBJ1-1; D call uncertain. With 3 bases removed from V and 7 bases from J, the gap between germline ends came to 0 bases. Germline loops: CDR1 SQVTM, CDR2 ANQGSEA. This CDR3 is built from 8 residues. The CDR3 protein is CSVDEAFF. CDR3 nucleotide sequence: TGCAGCGTTGATGAAGCTTTCTTT.

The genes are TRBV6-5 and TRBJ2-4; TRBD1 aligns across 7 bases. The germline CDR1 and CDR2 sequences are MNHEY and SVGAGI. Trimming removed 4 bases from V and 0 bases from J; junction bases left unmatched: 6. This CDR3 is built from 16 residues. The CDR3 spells CASSSTGFGAKNIQYF. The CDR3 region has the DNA TGTGCCAGCAGTTCGACAGGGTTTGGAGCCAAAAACATTCAGTACTTC.

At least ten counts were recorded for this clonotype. In nucleotides, the CDR3 is TGTGCCAGCAGCTTATCGGGGACCACCGGGGAGCTGTTTTTT. Its translation: CASSLSGTTGELFF. V is TRBV7-3 and J is TRBJ2-2; D is possibly TRBD1 or TRBD2 (5 bases each). Germline-derived CDR1 and CDR2 are SGHTA and FQGTGA. V was trimmed by 2 bases and J by 4 bases, leaving 8 bases between them. There are 14 residues in the CDR3.